Each of the 3 T cell receptor beta chains below was sequenced from the same sample in a study of blood T cell repertoires in COVID-19. Method: immunoSEQ multiplex PCR; TCRdb's copy keeps in-frame clones and lacks some. This table holds about 36,000 clones, around four fifths found once. The sample was peripheral blood. The receptors stem from a human donor in a cohort sampled during active COVID-19.

V is TRBV28 and J is TRBJ1-2; weak D call: TRBD1 (6 bases). Deletions cut 6 bases from V and 6 bases from J, with 17 bases between. The CDR3 is 14 amino acids. The germline V gene encodes CDR1 MDHEN and CDR2 SYDVKM. CDR3 loop: CASSLTTGQNGYTF. CDR3 nucleotide sequence: TGTGCCAGCAGCCTCACTACAGGGCAGAATGGCTACACCTTC.

Only a few counts were recorded for this clone. Different DNA sequences within this sample yield the same CDR3. This rearrangement joins TRBV6-1 to TRBJ2-7, with D maybe TRBD2 (6 bases). Germline V CDR1 and CDR2: MNHNS, SASEGT. The length of the CDR3 is 14 residues. Between the trimmed V and J ends, which lost 3 bases and 3 bases, there was a span of 12 bases. This chain's CDR3 is CASSEEGPSYEQYF. CDR3 sequence (DNA): TGTGCCAGCAGTGAGGAGGGTCCGAGCTACGAGCAGTACTTC.

This chain uses TRBV6-5 with TRBJ2-7; 7 bases are a match to TRBD1. Trimming cost V 4 bases and J 3 bases; bases outside gene matches: 6. CDR1 and CDR2 (germline): MNHEY, SVGAGI. This CDR3 region has 14 residues. The CDR3 reads CASSSGQVNYEQYF. The CDR3 nucleotides read TGTGCCAGCAGTTCCGGACAGGTCAACTACGAGCAGTACTTC.